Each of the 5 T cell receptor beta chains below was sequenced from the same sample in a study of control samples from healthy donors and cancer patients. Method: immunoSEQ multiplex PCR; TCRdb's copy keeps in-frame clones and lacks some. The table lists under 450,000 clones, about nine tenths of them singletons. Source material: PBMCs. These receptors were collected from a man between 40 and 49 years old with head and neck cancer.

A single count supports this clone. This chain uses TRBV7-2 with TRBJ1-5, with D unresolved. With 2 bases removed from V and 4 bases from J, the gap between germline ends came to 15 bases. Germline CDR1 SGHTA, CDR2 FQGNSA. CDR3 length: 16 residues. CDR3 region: CASSLSIGEPNQPQHF. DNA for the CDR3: TGTGCCAGCAGCTTAAGTATTGGGGAACCGAATCAGCCCCAGCATTTT.

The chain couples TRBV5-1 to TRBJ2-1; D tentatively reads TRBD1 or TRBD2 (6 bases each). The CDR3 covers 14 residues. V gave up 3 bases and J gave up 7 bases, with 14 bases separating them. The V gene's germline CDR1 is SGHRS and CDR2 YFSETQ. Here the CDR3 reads CASSWRGRGNEQFF. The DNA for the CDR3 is TGCGCCAGCAGCTGGAGGGGCAGGGGAAATGAGCAGTTCTTC.

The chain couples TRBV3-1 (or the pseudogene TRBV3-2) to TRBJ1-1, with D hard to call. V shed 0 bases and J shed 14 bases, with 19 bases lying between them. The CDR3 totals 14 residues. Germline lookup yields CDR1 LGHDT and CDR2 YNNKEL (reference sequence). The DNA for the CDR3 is TGTGCCAGCAGCCAAGATCGCCAGACCTCTGGACTCTTCTTT. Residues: CASSQDRQTSGLFF.

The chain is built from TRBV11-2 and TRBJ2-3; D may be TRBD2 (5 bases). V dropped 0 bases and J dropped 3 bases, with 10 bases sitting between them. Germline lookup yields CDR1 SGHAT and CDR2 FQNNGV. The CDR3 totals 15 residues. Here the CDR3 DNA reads TGTGCCAGCAGCTTAGAACGGGGAATAACAGATACGCAGTATTTT. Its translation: CASSLERGITDTQYF.

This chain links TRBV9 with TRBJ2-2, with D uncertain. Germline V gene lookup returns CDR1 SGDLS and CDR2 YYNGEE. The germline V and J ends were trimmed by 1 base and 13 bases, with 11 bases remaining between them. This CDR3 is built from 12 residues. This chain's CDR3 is CASSVRADGLFF. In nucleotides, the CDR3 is TGTGCCAGCAGCGTAAGGGCGGATGGGCTGTTTTTT.